These T cell receptor beta chains were read from a single sample in a study of blood T cell repertoires in COVID-19. Measured with immunoSEQ multiplex PCR; TCRdb has only the in-frame clones, and not every one. The table includes 130,000 or so clones, about nine tenths detected once. The sample was peripheral blood. These receptors all come from a man aged 40-49 years with acute or convalescent COVID-19. Each CDR3 is given with its conserved first and last residue. Fields, in order: CDR3 DNA, CDR3 protein, V gene, D gene, J gene, clone size. The D gene is left open where the match is weak. Clone size is stated in some rows and not others, as once, few, many or a class when expanded.

cdr3_nt: TGTGCCATCAGTGAGGAGGGGGCGCTGACTGAAGCTTTCTTT
cdr3_aa: CAISEEGALTEAFF
v_call: TRBV10-3
d_call: TRBD1
j_call: TRBJ1-1
clone_size: -

cdr3_nt: TGTGCCAGCACCAGACAGGGTTTCACTGAAGCTTTCTTT
cdr3_aa: CASTRQGFTEAFF
v_call: TRBV6-5
d_call: TRBD1
j_call: TRBJ1-1
clone_size: -

cdr3_nt: TGTGCCAGCGGACAGGGGGTTCCAGATACGCAGTATTTT
cdr3_aa: CASGQGVPDTQYF
v_call: TRBV27
d_call: TRBD1
j_call: TRBJ2-3
clone_size: -

cdr3_nt: TGTGCCAGCAGCCCTCAACAGGGGAACTATGGCTACACCTTC
cdr3_aa: CASSPQQGNYGYTF
v_call: TRBV7-3
d_call: TRBD1
j_call: TRBJ1-2
clone_size: -

cdr3_nt: TGCGCCAGCAGCTTGGACGGTTACAATGAGCAGTTCTTC
cdr3_aa: CASSLDGYNEQFF
v_call: TRBV5-1
d_call: -
j_call: TRBJ2-1
clone_size: -

cdr3_nt: TGCAGCGTTGAAATCGTGGGGGCTGGCTATGGCTACACCTTC
cdr3_aa: CSVEIVGAGYGYTF
v_call: TRBV29-1
d_call: -
j_call: TRBJ1-2
clone_size: -

cdr3_nt: TGTGCCAGCAGCCCAAGAGAGAACACTGAAGCTTTCTTT
cdr3_aa: CASSPRENTEAFF
v_call: TRBV5-4
d_call: -
j_call: TRBJ1-1
clone_size: -

cdr3_nt: TGTGCCAGCAGTCGCAGACAGGCCCCACGTTTAAATAATTCACCCCTCCACTTT
cdr3_aa: CASSRRQAPRLNNSPLHF
v_call: TRBV6-6
d_call: -
j_call: TRBJ1-6
clone_size: -

cdr3_nt: TGTGCCAGTAGTTCCCCGGATACTAGCGGGCATACCTACGAGCAGTACTTC
cdr3_aa: CASSSPDTSGHTYEQYF
v_call: TRBV19
d_call: TRBD2
j_call: TRBJ2-7
clone_size: -

cdr3_nt: TGTGCCAGCAGCTATACGACAGGGGGAAACACTGAAGCTTTCTTT
cdr3_aa: CASSYTTGGNTEAFF
v_call: TRBV2
d_call: TRBD1
j_call: TRBJ1-1
clone_size: -

cdr3_nt: TGTGCCAGCAGTGAAACTAGCCAAGAGACCCAGTACTTC
cdr3_aa: CASSETSQETQYF
v_call: TRBV6-1
d_call: -
j_call: TRBJ2-5
clone_size: -

cdr3_nt: TGTGCCAGCAGCTGGGACAGGGGGCAGGAGCAGTACTTC
cdr3_aa: CASSWDRGQEQYF
v_call: TRBV5-4
d_call: TRBD1
j_call: TRBJ2-7
clone_size: -

cdr3_nt: TGCGCCAGCAGCCAAGACGTTAGGGCAGGGGCTAACTATGGCTACACCTTC
cdr3_aa: CASSQDVRAGANYGYTF
v_call: TRBV4-1
d_call: -
j_call: TRBJ1-2
clone_size: -

cdr3_nt: TGTGCCAGCAGGTCACAGGGGACGAGCGGGGAGCTGTTTTTT
cdr3_aa: CASRSQGTSGELFF
v_call: TRBV6-5
d_call: TRBD1
j_call: TRBJ2-2
clone_size: -

cdr3_nt: TGTGCCAGCAGCTTGGTCGTGTCTAGCGGGGGGAAAGAGACCCAGTACTTC
cdr3_aa: CASSLVVSSGGKETQYF
v_call: TRBV5-6
d_call: TRBD2
j_call: TRBJ2-5
clone_size: -

cdr3_nt: TGTGCCAGCAATGTTAGGACTAGCAGCTACAATGAGCAGTTCTTC
cdr3_aa: CASNVRTSSYNEQFF
v_call: TRBV5-4
d_call: TRBD2
j_call: TRBJ2-1
clone_size: -

cdr3_nt: TGTGCCAGCAGCCTCGGACAGTTCCGAGAGCAGTACTTC
cdr3_aa: CASSLGQFREQYF
v_call: TRBV7-6
d_call: -
j_call: TRBJ2-7
clone_size: -

cdr3_nt: TGTGCCAGCAGCCCTGACAGGGCAAAAGGCTACACCTTC
cdr3_aa: CASSPDRAKGYTF
v_call: TRBV7-3
d_call: TRBD1
j_call: TRBJ1-2
clone_size: -

cdr3_nt: TGTGCCAGCAGTCTACCCATAGTTATCAATGAGCAGTTCTTC
cdr3_aa: CASSLPIVINEQFF
v_call: TRBV28
d_call: -
j_call: TRBJ2-1
clone_size: once

cdr3_nt: TGTGCCAGCAGCTTGGAGAGGACAGGGAATCTGGAGACCCAGTACTTC
cdr3_aa: CASSLERTGNLETQYF
v_call: TRBV5-6
d_call: TRBD1
j_call: TRBJ2-5
clone_size: -

cdr3_nt: TGTGCCTGGAGTTTGGACAGGAGTGAAAAACTGTTTTTT
cdr3_aa: CAWSLDRSEKLFF
v_call: TRBV30
d_call: TRBD1
j_call: TRBJ1-4
clone_size: -

cdr3_nt: TGTGCCAGTAAAAGGACAGGGGGCTACAATGAGCAGTTCTTC
cdr3_aa: CASKRTGGYNEQFF
v_call: TRBV7-9
d_call: TRBD1
j_call: TRBJ2-1
clone_size: -

cdr3_nt: TGTGCCAGCAGCTACCGGATGGGACTAGCGGGATCCGGGGAGCTGTTTTTT
cdr3_aa: CASSYRMGLAGSGELFF
v_call: TRBV5-6
d_call: TRBD2
j_call: TRBJ2-2
clone_size: -

cdr3_nt: TGTGCCTGGAGTGTACGGTTTCCCGGGGACTCGAGCCAGCCCCAGCATTTT
cdr3_aa: CAWSVRFPGDSSQPQHF
v_call: TRBV30
d_call: -
j_call: TRBJ1-5
clone_size: -